The 30 T cell receptor beta chains presented below share a single source sample, sequenced in a study of blood T cell repertoires in COVID-19. Some clones are missing from TCRdb's copy, which holds only in-frame ones; the method was immunoSEQ multiplex PCR. The repertoire includes approximately 350,000 clones, 70% to 90% of them detected once, and roughly 1.2% sits in the top ten. Specimen: peripheral blood. The receptors come from a middle-aged man with acute or convalescent COVID-19.

The chain is built from TRBV7-8 and TRBJ2-3; TRBD2 matches at 7 bases. The CDR3 has 15 amino acids. The germline V gene has CDR1 SGHVS and CDR2 FQNEAQ. V was pared by 5 bases and J by 2 bases, with 7 bases of the junction left unmatched. CDR3 in amino acids: CASSQERGPTDTQYF. The CDR3 coding sequence is TGTGCCAGCAGCCAAGAGCGGGGCCCCACAGATACGCAGTATTTT.

The V gene is TRBV5-1, the J gene TRBJ1-5; the D gene is possibly TRBD1 (5 bases). The CDR3 has 14 residues. Trimming pared 0 bases from V and 8 bases from J, leaving 12 bases between. Germline assignment: CDR1 SGHRS and CDR2 YFSETQ. The chain's CDR3 is CASSLGGPGEPQHF. In nucleotides, the CDR3 is TGCGCCAGCAGCTTGGGAGGTCCGGGGGAGCCCCAGCATTTT.

This clone was recorded a few times. The CDR3 region is CASSQDVEGYGGYTF. As DNA, the CDR3 is TGCGCCAGCAGCCAAGATGTGGAGGGGTACGGCGGCTACACCTTC. The J gene is TRBJ1-2, the V gene TRBV4-3; a possible D gene is TRBD1 (5 bases). The V end was cut by 0 bases, the J end by 8 bases, with 16 bases between. Germline CDR1 and CDR2: LGHNA and YSLEER. This CDR3 is 15 amino acids long.

J is TRBJ2-2 and V is TRBV5-1; 11 bases agree with TRBD1. CDR1 and CDR2 (germline): SGHRS, YFSETQ. This CDR3 is built from 16 residues. The V segment lost 4 bases and the J segment 3 bases; nucleotides outside the gene matches: 5. CDR3 residues: CASSEGQGADTGELFF. The DNA for the CDR3 is TGCGCCAGCAGCGAAGGACAGGGGGCGGACACCGGGGAGCTGTTTTTT.

The V call is TRBV9, the J call TRBJ1-2; weak D call: TRBD1 (6 bases). Germline V gene sequence: CDR1 SGDLS, CDR2 YYNGEE. The ends were cut back, 3 bases at V and 2 bases at J, with 11 bases in the middle. This CDR3 comprises 14 residues. CDR3 sequence (DNA): TGTGCCAGCAGCGGCTCGGACAGCAACTATGGCTACACCTTC. This translates into CASSGSDSNYGYTF. Drawing the rest from reference TRBV9 and TRBJ1-2, the complete variable domain is DSGVTQTPKHLITATGQRVTLRCSPRSGDLSVYWYQQSLDQGLQFLIQYYNGEERAKGNILERFSAQQFPDLHSELNLSSLELGDSALYFCASSGSDSNYGYTFGSGTRLTVV.

The V and J genes are TRBV6-5 and TRBJ2-1; 7 nucleotides align to TRBD1. The CDR3 runs 14 residues. In germline, CDR1 is MNHEY, CDR2 SVGAGI. V shed 2 bases and J 6 bases; nucleotides not matched to a gene: 4. In DNA, the CDR3 is TGTGCCAGCAGTTACCCGGCAGGGGGCAATGAGCAGTTCTTC. Translating it yields CASSYPAGGNEQFF.

V usage is TRBV5-1 and J usage is TRBJ1-2; TRBD1 aligns across 9 bases. The CDR3 is 15 residues long. With 1 base clipped from V and 7 bases from J, the junction kept 8 bases outside the gene matches. CDR1 is SGHRS, CDR2 YFSETQ, per germline. DNA for the CDR3: TGCGCCAGCAGCTTGACAGGGGGCTTGGTTGGTGGCTACACCTTC. It is translated as CASSLTGGLVGGYTF.

This chain joins TRBV5-1 and TRBJ1-1; 8 bases line up with TRBD1. This CDR3 comprises 17 residues. Germline lookup yields CDR1 SGHRS and CDR2 YFSETQ. The junction had 15 bases not matched to a gene; V was cut back by 4 bases and J by 4 bases. The CDR3 nucleotides are TGCGCCAGCAGCCCCTTGGTGGCCCGGACAGGGCTCACTGAAGCTTTCTTT. It codes for CASSPLVARTGLTEAFF.

This clone was detected only once. V gene TRBV3-1 (or the pseudogene TRBV3-2) combines with J gene TRBJ1-4; perhaps TRBD1 as D (6 bases). The CDR3 loop spans 15 amino acids. Germline values: CDR1 LGHDT, CDR2 YNNKEL (reference sequence). V was trimmed by 1 base and J by 6 bases, leaving 12 bases between them. The CDR3 region is CASSQGPQGDEKLFF. In DNA, the CDR3 is TGTGCCAGCAGCCAAGGCCCACAGGGAGATGAAAAACTGTTTTTT.

The chain recombines TRBV11-2 with TRBJ1-1; unclear D gene. The V and J ends lost 0 bases and 1 base respectively, with 9 bases between them. This CDR3 contains 15 residues. The germline V gene has CDR1 SGHAT and CDR2 FQNNGV. CDR3 sequence reads: CASSLEARSNTEAFF. CDR3 DNA sequence: TGTGCCAGCAGCTTAGAGGCACGTTCGAACACTGAAGCTTTCTTT. The full variable domain, in which reference TRBV11-2 and TRBJ1-1 provide the parts outside the CDR3, is EAGVAQSPRYKIIEKRQSVAFWCNPISGHATLYWYQQILGQGPKLLIQFQNNGVVDDSQLPKDRFSAERLKGVDSTLKIQPAKLEDSAVYLCASSLEARSNTEAFFGQGTRLTVV.

The CDR3 region is CASSFRGLSSYEQYF. DNA of the CDR3: TGCGCCAGCAGCTTTCGCGGGTTAAGCTCCTACGAGCAGTACTTC. The rearrangement links TRBV5-1 to TRBJ2-7; D possibly corresponds to TRBD2 (5 bases). The CDR3 spans 15 residues. Germline CDR1 SGHRS, CDR2 YFSETQ. The V end lost 2 bases, the J end lost 0 bases, and 12 bases lay between the germline ends. The variable domain in full, with the rest retrieved from reference TRBV5-1 and TRBJ2-7, is KAGVTQTPRYLIKTRGQQVTLSCSPISGHRSVSWYQQTPGQGLQFLFEYFSETQRNKGNFPGRFSGRQFSNSRSEMNVSTLELGDSALYLCASSFRGLSSYEQYFGPGTRLTVT.

V usage is TRBV7-9 and J usage is TRBJ2-3; a weak D match, TRBD1 (6 bases). Germline CDR1 is SEHNR and CDR2 is FQNEAQ (reference sequence). The CDR3 extends over 13 amino acids. The germline V and J ends were trimmed by 5 bases and 4 bases, with 10 bases remaining between them. CDR3 sequence reads: CASSKTGADTQYF. The DNA of the CDR3 is TGTGCCAGCAGCAAGACAGGAGCAGATACGCAGTATTTT.

The chain employs TRBV19 and TRBJ1-1; TRBD1 matches 7 bases. V lost 2 bases and J lost 8; bases outside the gene matches: 8. The CDR3 length is 14 residues. Germline-derived CDR1 and CDR2 are LNHDA and SQIVND (reference sequence). CDR3 amino acids: CASSISRGLTEAFF. The CDR3 nucleotides read TGTGCCAGTAGTATATCTAGGGGGCTGACGGAAGCTTTCTTT.

This clone came up once. J is TRBJ1-2 and V is TRBV5-4; possible D gene TRBD1, 5 bases. The V end lost 7 bases, the J end lost 2 bases, and 15 bases lay between the germline ends. This CDR3 is 14 amino acids long. The germline V gene encodes CDR1 SGHNT and CDR2 YYREEE (reference sequence). This CDR3 is CASARGVQNYGYTF. CDR3 sequence (DNA): TGTGCCAGCGCGCGGGGGGTCCAGAACTATGGCTACACCTTC.

This clone was detected only once. This sequence joins TRBV10-3 and TRBJ2-5; 13 bases line up with TRBD2. CDR3 size: 15 residues. The V gene end was trimmed by 8 bases and the J gene end by 2 bases; junction bases not matched to a gene: 5. Germline V gene data show CDR1 as ENHRY and CDR2 as SYGVKD. The CDR3 protein is CAIGGLAGAQETQYF. DNA of the CDR3: TGTGCCATCGGAGGACTAGCGGGGGCTCAAGAGACCCAGTACTTC.

The chain employs TRBV7-2 and TRBJ2-7, with 13 bases aligning to TRBD2. Germline V gene sequence: CDR1 SGHTA, CDR2 FQGNSA. V lost 2 bases, J lost 6 bases, and 4 bases stayed unmatched. The CDR3 sequence is 15 residues long. The CDR3 DNA is TGTGCCAGCAGCTTATATGGGACTAGCGGGGCCGAGCAGTACTTC. This translates into CASSLYGTSGAEQYF.

Turning to this clone: The sample contains more than one DNA sequence encoding this CDR3. This sequence joins TRBV7-8 and TRBJ2-1; D gene ambiguous. The CDR3 covers 14 residues. Germline values: CDR1 SGHVS, CDR2 FQNEAQ. Trimming stripped 1 base from V and 0 bases from J, with 4 bases between. CDR3 sequence (DNA): TGTGCCAGCAGCTTAGGCAGCTCCTACAATGAGCAGTTCTTC. Translation: CASSLGSSYNEQFF.

This chain joins TRBV7-3 and TRBJ2-1; D is possibly TRBD1 (6 bases). The CDR3 is 13 residues long. V lost 5 bases and J lost 10, with 15 bases in between. Germline V gene lookup returns CDR1 SGHTA and CDR2 FQGTGA. In DNA form, the CDR3 reads TGTGCCAGCAGCGTACTACAGGGAACGGAGCAGTTCTTC. Its translation: CASSVLQGTEQFF.

This chain connects TRBV11-2 to TRBJ2-5, with TRBD2 identical over 7 bases. Germline lookup yields CDR1 SGHAT and CDR2 FQNNGV. V shed 4 bases, J shed 1 base, and the junction held 9 bases outside the gene matches. The CDR3 has 16 amino acids. In nucleotides, the CDR3 is TGTGCCAGCAGCTCATCTTTAGCGGGCAGCCAAGAGACCCAGTACTTC. Amino acids: CASSSSLAGSQETQYF.

The chain is built from TRBV27 and TRBJ1-5; the match to TRBD1 covers 10 bases. This CDR3 contains 14 residues. J was trimmed by 5 bases and V by 5 bases; bases with no gene match: 3. Germline V gives CDR1 MNHEY, CDR2 SMNVEV (reference sequence). The CDR3 loop is CASSPGQGHQPQHF. The CDR3 DNA reads as TGTGCCAGCAGTCCGGGACAGGGGCATCAGCCCCAGCATTTT.

The chain carries TRBV9 and TRBJ2-7; maybe TRBD2 (5 bases). The CDR3 extends over 14 amino acids. Germline-derived CDR1 and CDR2 are SGDLS and YYNGEE. The V end was cut by 0 bases, the J end by 3 bases, with 10 bases between. The CDR3 DNA is TGTGCCAGCAGCGTAGCCCCGGGATTCTACGAGCAGTACTTC. The encoded protein is CASSVAPGFYEQYF.

The rearrangement links TRBV5-4 to TRBJ2-1; 8 positions match TRBD1. Looked up from germline, CDR1 is SGHNT and CDR2 is YYREEE (reference sequence). J gave up 1 base and V 4 bases, and 4 bases lay outside the gene matches. CDR3 length: 15 amino acids. The CDR3 bases are TGTGCCAGCAGCCGTCAGGGGGCTTCCTACAATGAGCAGTTCTTC. This sequence encodes CASSRQGASYNEQFF.

This clone was counted once. Within the sample, other DNA sequences also encode this same CDR3. This chain connects TRBV28 to TRBJ2-7; 11 nucleotides match TRBD1. The CDR3 is 14 residues long. V shed 3 bases and J 3 bases; nucleotides not matched to a gene: 1. Looked up from germline, CDR1 is MDHEN and CDR2 is SYDVKM. CDR3 sequence reads: CASSFGTGGYEQYF. CDR3 sequence (DNA): TGTGCCAGCAGTTTCGGGACAGGGGGCTACGAGCAGTACTTC.

V is TRBV2 and J is TRBJ1-1; the D gene is possibly TRBD1 (5 bases). Germline CDR1 is SNHLY and CDR2 is FYNNEI. Between the trimmed V and J ends, which lost 3 bases and 0 bases, there was a span of 8 bases. CDR3 length: 14 residues. The CDR3 DNA follows: TGTGCCAGCAGTGATTGGGGCCTGAACACTGAAGCTTTCTTT. Protein sequence: CASSDWGLNTEAFF.

The rearrangement uses TRBV28 and TRBJ1-1; 7 bases fit TRBD1. J was trimmed by 1 base and V by 4 bases; bases with no gene match: 12. The length of the CDR3 is 17 residues. The germline V gene encodes CDR1 MDHEN and CDR2 SYDVKM. Written as DNA, the CDR3 is TGTGCCAGCAGTTCGTCCCTAGGGACAGAGAAGAACACTGAAGCTTTCTTT. It specifies CASSSSLGTEKNTEAFF. Combining the CDR3 with reference TRBV28 and TRBJ1-1 gives the whole variable domain DVKVTQSSRYLVKRTGEKVFLECVQDMDHENMFWYRQDPGLGLRLIYFSYDVKMKEKGDIPEGYSVSREKKERFSLILESASTNQTSMYLCASSSSLGTEKNTEAFFGQGTRLTVV.

The V call is TRBV11-3, the J call TRBJ2-2, with a tentative D call TRBD2 (5 bases). This CDR3 region has 16 residues. The V gene lost 6 bases and the J gene lost 0 bases, with 14 bases spanning the gap. CDR1 and CDR2 (germline): SGHNT, YENEEA. The CDR3 sequence is CASSSSGSSNTGELFF. DNA for the CDR3: TGTGCCAGCAGTTCTAGTGGGAGTTCGAACACCGGGGAGCTGTTTTTT.

The chain couples TRBV6-5 to TRBJ1-5, with a tentative D call TRBD1 (5 bases). Germline assignment: CDR1 MNHEY and CDR2 SVGAGI. This CDR3 spans 12 amino acids. Trimming removed 5 bases from V and 11 bases from J, with 13 bases in between. CDR3 DNA sequence: TGTGCCAGCAGTACAATCACAGGAACCCAGCATTTT. This translates into CASSTITGTQHF.

This clone was seen more than once but under ten times. The chain links TRBV6-1 to TRBJ2-7, with TRBD2 matching over 9 bases. CDR1 MNHNS and CDR2 SASEGT come from the germline V gene. J gave up 5 bases and V 3 bases, and 8 bases lay outside the gene matches. The CDR3 totals 15 residues. The CDR3 is CASSEVGSGSNEQYF. The CDR3 nucleotides are TGTGCCAGCAGTGAGGTCGGTAGCGGGAGTAACGAGCAGTACTTC.

The rearrangement joins TRBV6-5 to TRBJ2-2; D is ambiguous. Trimming pared 2 bases from V and 3 bases from J, leaving 10 bases between. The CDR3 sequence is 15 residues long. Germline V CDR1 and CDR2: MNHEY, SVGAGI. In DNA form, the CDR3 reads TGTGCCAGCAGTTACCTAGGTTCCGACACCGGGGAGCTGTTTTTT. This gives the protein CASSYLGSDTGELFF.

In this sample, this clone turned up once. V gene TRBV4-3 combines with J gene TRBJ1-5; 7 positions agree with TRBD1. J gave up 11 bases and V 0 bases, and 16 bases lay outside the gene matches. Per germline, CDR1 LGHNA and CDR2 YSLEER. The CDR3 loop spans 17 amino acids. The CDR3 sequence is CASSQDWRTGQIEAQHF. In DNA, the CDR3 is TGCGCCAGCAGCCAAGACTGGCGTACGGGACAGATCGAAGCCCAGCATTTT.